Shown below are 2 T cell receptor beta chains from a single sample sequenced in a study of long-term antiretroviral therapy in people with HIV. The libraries were made with immunoSEQ v3.0 at survey level. Using immunoSEQ multiplex PCR, the repertoire was profiled, and TCRdb retains in-frame clones only, with some absent. This table has tens of thousands of clones, about 87% appearing once. The specimen was unsorted PBMCs, collected 1.8 years after starting antiretroviral therapy. The receptors here all came from a woman aged 18-29 years with HIV.

The genes are TRBV11-2 and TRBJ2-1, with 10 positions matching TRBD2. Germline CDR1 SGHAT, CDR2 FQNNGV. J gave up 10 bases and V 5 bases, and 5 bases lay outside the gene matches. This CDR3 region has 13 residues. Written as DNA, the CDR3 is TGTGCCAGCAGCGCCGGGACTAGCGAAGAGCAGTTCTTC. Translated, it gives CASSAGTSEEQFF.

This clone was counted between two and nine times. The chain carries TRBV27 and TRBJ1-1; D is unclear. Germline CDR1 and CDR2: MNHEY and SMNVEV (reference sequence). The CDR3 spans 12 residues. The V gene lost 6 bases and the J gene lost 11 bases, with 16 bases spanning the gap. The CDR3 sequence is CASSLGGRVAFF. The CDR3 bases are TGTGCCAGCAGCTTGGGTGGGCGGGTTGCTTTCTTT.